Listed here are 10 T cell receptor beta chains from one sample, sequenced in a study of blood T cell repertoires in COVID-19. Repertoires were generated with immunoSEQ multiplex PCR, while TCRdb's copy carries only in-frame clones and drops some. This repertoire shows around 60,000 clones, around 81% found once; its top ten account for approximately 3.5%. Input material: peripheral blood. The receptors shown here come from a woman older than 75 with acute or convalescent COVID-19.

The chain has TRBV7-6 and TRBJ2-5, with 8 bases fitting TRBD2. This CDR3 contains 16 residues. The germline V gene encodes CDR1 SGHVS and CDR2 FNYEAQ. V lost 1 base, J lost 6 bases, and 10 bases stayed unmatched. CDR3 bases: TGTGCCAGCAGCTTAGGAAGTAGCGGGGCGCAGCAGACCCAGTACTTC. This codes for CASSLGSSGAQQTQYF.

This chain joins TRBV9 and TRBJ2-3; 10 bases match TRBD2. CDR3 length: 20 amino acids. CDR1 is SGDLS, CDR2 YYNGEE, per germline. Germline trimming cut 0 bases from V and 4 bases from J; bases unmatched to any gene: 17. The CDR3 is CASSVVGSGGSSSLSDTQYF. CDR3 in DNA: TGTGCCAGCAGCGTAGTGGGTAGCGGGGGGTCCTCCTCGCTGTCAGATACGCAGTATTTT.

The CDR3 reads CASSLRRNPTGFNQPQHF. The CDR3 region has the DNA TGTGCCAGCAGCTTAAGGCGCAATCCGACAGGATTCAATCAGCCCCAGCATTTT. The gene calls are TRBV7-2 and TRBJ1-5; maybe TRBD1 (6 bases). There are 18 residues in the CDR3. V lost 2 bases and J 3 bases, leaving 20 bases between the germline ends. Looked up from germline, CDR1 is SGHTA and CDR2 is FQGNSA.

V gene TRBV7-8 combines with J gene TRBJ1-5; D call uncertain. Trimming removed 2 bases from V and 2 bases from J, with 19 bases in between. This CDR3 region has 18 residues. CDR1 and CDR2 (germline): SGHVS, FQNEAQ. The CDR3 coding sequence is TGTGCCAGCAGCTTATCGGGTGGGTCGGGTCTTGGCAATCAGCCCCAGCATTTT. It codes for CASSLSGGSGLGNQPQHF.

This chain links TRBV19 with TRBJ1-3; 7 bases are shared with TRBD1. CDR1 is LNHDA and CDR2 is SQIVND in the germline V gene (reference sequence). The J segment lost 0 bases and the V segment lost 4 bases, leaving 6 bases of the junction unmatched. The length of the CDR3 is 16 residues. In nucleotides, the CDR3 is TGTGCCAGTAGTACCGGACAGGCGAACTCTGGAAACACCATATATTTT. Protein: CASSTGQANSGNTIYF.

The V call is TRBV4-3, the J call TRBJ1-4, with a tentative D call TRBD1 (6 bases). The ends were cut back, 0 bases at V and 5 bases at J, with 13 bases in the middle. The CDR3 runs 16 residues. Looked up from germline, CDR1 is LGHNA and CDR2 is YSLEER. CDR3 protein: CASSQDQGRANEKLFF. CDR3 coding DNA: TGCGCCAGCAGCCAAGATCAGGGGAGGGCCAATGAAAAACTGTTTTTT.

The rearrangement links TRBV7-7 to TRBJ2-1, with 10 nucleotides matching TRBD2. Germline trimming cut 5 bases from V and 10 bases from J; bases unmatched to any gene: 5. The CDR3 is made up of 13 amino acids. From germline, CDR1 is SSHAT and CDR2 FNYEAQ (reference sequence). CDR3 residues: CASSPGLAVEQFF. CDR3 DNA sequence: TGTGCCAGCAGCCCCGGACTAGCGGTAGAGCAGTTCTTC.

This chain joins TRBV3-1 (or the pseudogene TRBV3-2) and TRBJ1-1; D uncertain. Germline loops: CDR1 LGHDT, CDR2 YNNKEL (reference sequence). The CDR3 totals 16 residues. The V gene lost 0 bases and the J gene lost 6 bases, with 17 bases spanning the gap. The CDR3 here is CASSQDRTDLRSEAFF. Written as DNA, the CDR3 is TGTGCCAGCAGCCAAGATCGCACTGACCTGCGGTCTGAAGCTTTCTTT.

The chain recombines TRBV6-2 or TRBV6-3 with TRBJ2-7, with a weak D call TRBD2 (6 bases). This CDR3 has 15 amino acids. Germline V lookup: CDR1 MNHEY, CDR2 SVGEGT. With 1 base removed from V and 1 base from J, the gap between germline ends came to 11 bases. CDR3: CASSYLPSESYEQYF. CDR3 sequence (DNA): TGTGCCAGCAGTTACTTGCCTAGCGAATCCTACGAGCAGTACTTC.

This sequence joins TRBV25-1 and TRBJ1-5; 8 bases fit TRBD1. J gave up 3 bases and V 10 bases, and 5 bases lay outside the gene matches. The CDR3 is made up of 13 amino acids. Germline V lookup: CDR1 MGHDK, CDR2 SYGVNS. The CDR3 coding sequence is TGTGCCACCCCGACAGGGGACAATCAGCCCCAGCATTTT. Its protein is CATPTGDNQPQHF.